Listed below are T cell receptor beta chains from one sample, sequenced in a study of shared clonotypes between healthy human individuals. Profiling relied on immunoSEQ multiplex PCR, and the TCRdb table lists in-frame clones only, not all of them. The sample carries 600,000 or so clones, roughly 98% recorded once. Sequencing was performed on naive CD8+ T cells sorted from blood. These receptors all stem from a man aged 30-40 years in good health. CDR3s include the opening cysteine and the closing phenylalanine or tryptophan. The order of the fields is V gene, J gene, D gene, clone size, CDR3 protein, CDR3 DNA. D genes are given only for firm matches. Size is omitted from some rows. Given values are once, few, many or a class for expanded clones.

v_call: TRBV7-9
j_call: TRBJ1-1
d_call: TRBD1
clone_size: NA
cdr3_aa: CASSSDWDRGNTEAFF
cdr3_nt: TGTGCCAGCAGCTCGGACTGGGACAGGGGGAACACTGAAGCTTTCTTT

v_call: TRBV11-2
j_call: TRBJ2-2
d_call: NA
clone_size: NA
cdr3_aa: CASSFGGPTNTGELFF
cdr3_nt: TGTGCCAGCAGCTTCGGCGGGCCGACGAACACCGGGGAGCTGTTTTTT

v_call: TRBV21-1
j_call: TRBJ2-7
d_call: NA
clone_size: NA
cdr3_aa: CASSKVRVLAGHHYEQYF
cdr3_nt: TGTGCCAGCAGCAAAGTAAGGGTACTAGCGGGCCATCACTACGAGCAGTACTTC

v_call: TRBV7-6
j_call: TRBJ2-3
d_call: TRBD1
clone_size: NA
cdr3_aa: CASSFEPTTGEITDTQYF
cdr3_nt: TGTGCCAGCAGCTTCGAACCTACCACAGGGGAAATCACAGATACGCAGTATTTT

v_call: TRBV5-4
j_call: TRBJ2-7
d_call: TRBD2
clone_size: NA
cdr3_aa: CASSLRGTSPSHEQYF
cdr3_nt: TGTGCCAGCAGCTTGAGGGGGACTAGTCCCTCCCACGAGCAGTACTTC

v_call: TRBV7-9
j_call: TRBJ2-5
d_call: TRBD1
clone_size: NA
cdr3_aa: CASSSGDRGPVETQYF
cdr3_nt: TGTGCCAGCAGCTCAGGGGACAGGGGGCCGGTAGAGACCCAGTACTTC

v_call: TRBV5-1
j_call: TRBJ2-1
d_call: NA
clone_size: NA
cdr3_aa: CASSQPTGRSSYNEQFF
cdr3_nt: TGCGCCAGCAGCCAACCGACAGGGAGGTCCTCCTACAATGAGCAGTTCTTC

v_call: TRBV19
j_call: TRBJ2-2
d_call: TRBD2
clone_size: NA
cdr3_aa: CASSIGASGRFLITGELFF
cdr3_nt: TGTGCCAGTAGTATAGGTGCTAGCGGGAGGTTCTTGATCACCGGGGAGCTGTTTTTT

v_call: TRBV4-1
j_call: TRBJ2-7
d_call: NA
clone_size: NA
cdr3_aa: CASSLRTSSSYEQYF
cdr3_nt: TGCGCCAGCAGCCTTCGGACGTCTAGCTCCTACGAGCAGTACTTC

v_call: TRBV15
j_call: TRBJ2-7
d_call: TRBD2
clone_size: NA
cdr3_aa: CATSRGPSGRAYEQYF
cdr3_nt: TGTGCCACCAGCAGAGGACCGAGCGGGAGGGCGTACGAGCAGTACTTC

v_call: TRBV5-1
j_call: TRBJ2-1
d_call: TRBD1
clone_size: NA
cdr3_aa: CASSLGQGALNEQFF
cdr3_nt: TGCGCCAGCAGCCTCGGACAGGGGGCACTCAATGAGCAGTTCTTC

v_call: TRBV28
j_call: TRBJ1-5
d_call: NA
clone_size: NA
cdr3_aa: CASRVGLPQQQPQHF
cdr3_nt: TGTGCCAGCAGGGTCGGGCTTCCCCAGCAGCAGCCCCAGCATTTT

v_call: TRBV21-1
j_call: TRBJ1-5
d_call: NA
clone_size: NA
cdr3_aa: CASTPSLTGVDQPQHF
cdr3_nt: TGTGCCAGCACCCCTTCCCTGACAGGGGTCGATCAGCCCCAGCATTTT

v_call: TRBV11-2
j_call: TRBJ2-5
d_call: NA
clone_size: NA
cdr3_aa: CASSPPLRGQETQYF
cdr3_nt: TGTGCCAGCAGCCCTCCCCTTAGGGGCCAAGAGACCCAGTACTTC

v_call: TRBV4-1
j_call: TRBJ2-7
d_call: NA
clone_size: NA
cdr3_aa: CASSVRDRRSQYF
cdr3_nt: TGCGCCAGCAGCGTCCGGGACCGACGAAGCCAGTACTTC

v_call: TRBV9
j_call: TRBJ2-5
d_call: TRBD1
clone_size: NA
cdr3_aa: CASIEGGLPETQYF
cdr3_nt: TGTGCCAGCATCGAAGGGGGCCTCCCTGAGACCCAGTACTTC

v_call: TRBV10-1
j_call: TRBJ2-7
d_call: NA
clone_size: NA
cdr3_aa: CASSQGYEQYF
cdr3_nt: TGCGCCAGCAGTCAGGGTTACGAGCAGTACTTC

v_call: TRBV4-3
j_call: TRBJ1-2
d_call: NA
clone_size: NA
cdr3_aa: CASSQDSQGRPYGYTF
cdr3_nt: TGCGCCAGCAGCCAAGATTCCCAGGGGCGACCCTATGGCTACACCTTC

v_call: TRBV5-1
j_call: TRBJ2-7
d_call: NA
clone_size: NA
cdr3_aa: CASSLEQGYEQYF
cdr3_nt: TGCGCCAGCAGCTTGGAGCAGGGCTACGAGCAGTACTTC

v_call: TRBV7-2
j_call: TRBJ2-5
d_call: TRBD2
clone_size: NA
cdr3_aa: CASSLVRREDGETQYF
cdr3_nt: TGTGCCAGCAGCTTAGTAAGGCGGGAGGACGGTGAGACCCAGTACTTC

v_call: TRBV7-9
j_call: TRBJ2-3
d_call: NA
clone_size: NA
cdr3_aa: CASSSQGYTDTQYF
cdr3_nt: TGTGCCAGCAGCTCCCAGGGTTACACAGATACGCAGTATTTT

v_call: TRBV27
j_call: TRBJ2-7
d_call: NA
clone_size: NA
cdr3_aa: CAIGLRMGIEQYF
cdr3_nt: TGTGCCATTGGACTGCGGATGGGCATCGAGCAGTACTTC

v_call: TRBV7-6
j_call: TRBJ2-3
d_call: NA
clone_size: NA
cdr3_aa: CASSERLGADTQYF
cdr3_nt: TGTGCCAGCAGCGAAAGACTTGGCGCAGATACGCAGTATTTT

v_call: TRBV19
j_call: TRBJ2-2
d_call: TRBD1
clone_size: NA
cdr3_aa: CASSSDRGLIGELFF
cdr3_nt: TGTGCCAGTAGCTCGGACAGGGGGCTGATCGGGGAGCTGTTTTTT

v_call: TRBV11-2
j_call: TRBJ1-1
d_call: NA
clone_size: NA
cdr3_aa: CASSPRYKDTEAFF
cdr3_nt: TGTGCCAGCAGCCCACGATATAAGGACACTGAAGCTTTCTTT

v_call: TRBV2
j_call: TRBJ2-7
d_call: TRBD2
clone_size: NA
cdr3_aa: CASSEGLAGGPYEQYF
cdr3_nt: TGTGCCAGCAGTGAAGGGCTAGCGGGAGGGCCTTACGAGCAGTACTTC

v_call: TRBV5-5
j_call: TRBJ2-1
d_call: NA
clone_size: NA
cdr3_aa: CASSSRSGTGLYNEQFF
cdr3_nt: TGTGCCAGCAGCTCTAGAAGCGGGACAGGTCTATACAATGAGCAGTTCTTC

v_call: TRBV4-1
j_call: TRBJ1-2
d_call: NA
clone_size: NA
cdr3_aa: CASSQISQGRYGYTF
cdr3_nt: TGCGCCAGCAGCCAAATTTCACAGGGTCGCTATGGCTACACCTTC

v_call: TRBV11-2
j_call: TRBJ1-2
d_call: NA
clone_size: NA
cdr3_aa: CASRSATQGNYGYTF
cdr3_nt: TGTGCCAGCAGAAGTGCTACGCAGGGGAACTATGGCTACACCTTC

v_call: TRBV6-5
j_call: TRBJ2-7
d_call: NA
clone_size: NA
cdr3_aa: CASSYWATGSYEQYF
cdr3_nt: TGTGCCAGCAGTTACTGGGCTACTGGCAGCTACGAGCAGTACTTC

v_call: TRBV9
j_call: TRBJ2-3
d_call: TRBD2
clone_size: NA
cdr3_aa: CASSVEPSGRPDTQYF
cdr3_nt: TGTGCCAGCAGCGTAGAGCCTAGCGGGAGGCCAGATACGCAGTATTTT

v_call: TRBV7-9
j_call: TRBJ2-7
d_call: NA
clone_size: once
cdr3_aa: CASRPVGRPYEQYF
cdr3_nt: TGTGCCAGCAGACCAGTCGGGCGACCCTACGAGCAGTACTTC

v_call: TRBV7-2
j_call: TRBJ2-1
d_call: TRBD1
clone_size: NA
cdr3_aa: CASSLRDRDIDEQFF
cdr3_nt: TGTGCCAGCAGCTTGAGGGACAGGGATATTGATGAGCAGTTCTTC

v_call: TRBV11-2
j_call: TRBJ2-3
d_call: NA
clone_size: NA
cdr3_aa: CASSFRGRRSSTDTQYF
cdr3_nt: TGTGCCAGCAGCTTTCGCGGCAGGAGGTCGAGCACAGATACGCAGTATTTT

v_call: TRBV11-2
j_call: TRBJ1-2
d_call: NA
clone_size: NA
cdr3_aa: CASSLSGAGYTF
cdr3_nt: TGTGCCAGCAGCCTCTCGGGGGCCGGCTACACCTTC

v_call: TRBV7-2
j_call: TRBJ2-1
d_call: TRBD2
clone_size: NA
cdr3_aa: CASSNPRGAGYNEQFF
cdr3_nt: TGTGCCAGCAGCAACCCGCGGGGGGCGGGGTACAATGAGCAGTTCTTC